This T cell receptor beta chain was retrieved from a study of blood T cell repertoires in COVID-19. On the study more broadly: The United States, Italy and Spain provided the acute and convalescent COVID-19 samples. From T cells, B-cell-depleted T cells, or PBMCs came the material, which was cDNA or gDNA.

From germline, CDR1 is MGHRA and CDR2 YSYEKL. The CDR3 has 17 residues. The V gene lost 1 base and the J gene lost 2 bases, with 16 bases spanning the gap. The authors' processing: Nucleated cell counts were estimated from reference gene primer amplification. The repertoire was sequenced with immunoSEQ multiplex PCR; TCRdb's copy has only in-frame clones and lacks some. V and J calls and clone size are given by that table; D and trimming were obtained from the DNA. Of about 210,000 clones listed, about 80% were seen once; the top ten hold 2% to 3%. Input material: peripheral blood. The clonotype comes from a woman aged 40 to 55 with active or convalescent COVID-19. The chain couples TRBV4-1 to TRBJ2-3, with TRBD1 as a possible D gene (6 bases). Here the CDR3 reads CASSQVPTGPYTDTQYF. CDR3 bases: TGCGCCAGCAGCCAAGTTCCGACAGGCCCTTACACAGATACGCAGTATTTT.